One and the same sample provided the 21 T cell receptor beta chains below, sequenced in a study of OX40 agonist ivuxolimab in advanced cancers. Clones were read by immunoSEQ multiplex PCR, and TCRdb kept only the in-frame ones, dropping some. The sample yields approximately 76,000 clones, more than 90% seen once. Sequencing used CD4+ or CD8+ T cells sorted from blood, obtained in a trial of the OX40 agonist ivuxolimab. The receptors derive from an adult with an advanced solid tumor such as melanoma, head and neck, liver or kidney cancer.

The chain uses TRBV19 and TRBJ1-3; no definite D call. Germline V gene lookup returns CDR1 LNHDA and CDR2 SQIVND (reference sequence). The germline V and J ends were trimmed by 0 bases and 0 bases, with 6 bases remaining between them. This CDR3 has 15 amino acids. The CDR3 DNA is TGTGCCAGTAGTATAGATCCACTCTCTGGAAACACCATATATTTT. The encoded protein is CASSIDPLSGNTIYF.

This chain connects TRBV4-1 to TRBJ2-3; 9 bases agree with TRBD2. Unmatched junction bases numbered 9, after V lost 0 bases and J lost 5 bases. Germline CDR1 MGHRA, CDR2 YSYEKL. The CDR3 runs 17 residues. As DNA, the CDR3 is TGCGCCAGCAGCCAAGATCCGGCGGGGGGGTTCGAAGATACGCAGTATTTT. Translating it yields CASSQDPAGGFEDTQYF.

The rearrangement uses TRBV29-1 and TRBJ2-1; D may be TRBD1 or TRBD2 (5 bases each). The germline V gene encodes CDR1 SQVTM and CDR2 ANQGSEA. This CDR3 is 13 amino acids long. V lost 7 bases to trimming and J lost 8 bases, with 18 bases between them. CDR3 DNA sequence: TGCAGCGCAACCGGGACGCGGTCCGATGAGCAGTTCTTC. This gives the protein CSATGTRSDEQFF.

This chain links TRBV7-9 with TRBJ2-7, with 7 bases matching TRBD2. This CDR3 comprises 14 residues. CDR1 is SEHNR and CDR2 is FQNEAQ in the germline V gene (reference sequence). V lost 7 bases, J lost 2 bases, and 8 bases stayed unmatched. This CDR3 is CASTYLGGAYEQYF. DNA for the CDR3: TGTGCCAGCACCTACCTGGGAGGGGCCTACGAGCAGTACTTC.

J is TRBJ2-5 and V is TRBV11-2, with 7 bases identical to TRBD2. V was pared by 1 base and J by 3 bases, with 2 bases of the junction left unmatched. The CDR3 has 14 amino acids. Germline values: CDR1 SGHAT, CDR2 FQNNGV. The CDR3 DNA reads TGTGCCAGCAGCTTAGGACTAGCCAAAGAGACCCAGTACTTC. It is translated as CASSLGLAKETQYF.

This chain joins TRBV6-5 and TRBJ2-3, with 8 bases aligning to TRBD1. Germline V gene data show CDR1 as MNHEY and CDR2 as SVGAGI. The CDR3 loop spans 12 amino acids. V lost 7 bases to trimming and J lost 9 bases; unmatched junction nucleotides: 6. The CDR3 loop reads CASKTTGATQYF. The CDR3 coding sequence is TGTGCCAGCAAAACGACAGGGGCGACGCAGTATTTT.

The J gene is TRBJ2-7, the V gene TRBV4-1; D is possibly TRBD1 (6 bases). From germline, CDR1 is MGHRA and CDR2 YSYEKL. Deletions cut 0 bases from V and 4 bases from J, with 13 bases between. CDR3 size: 15 residues. CDR3 sequence (DNA): TGCGCCAGCAGCCAAGATCCCACCACAGGGTACGAGCAGTACTTC. This translates into CASSQDPTTGYEQYF.

CDR3 coding DNA: TGTGCCAGCAGCTTAGATCCGGGAACTAATGAAAAACTGTTTTTT. Translated, it gives CASSLDPGTNEKLFF. The V gene is TRBV11-2, the J gene TRBJ1-4; D is ambiguous. The CDR3 consists of 15 residues. Between the trimmed V and J ends, which lost 0 bases and 1 base, there was a span of 6 bases. Germline CDR1 and CDR2: SGHAT and FQNNGV.

As concerns this clone: Other nucleotide sequences from this sample produce the same CDR3. The genes are TRBV11-2 and TRBJ1-1, with unresolved D. Germline lookup yields CDR1 SGHAT and CDR2 FQNNGV. V lost 1 base and J lost 2, with 5 bases in between. The CDR3 is 13 amino acids. The CDR3 region is CASSLGPNTEAFF. The CDR3 nucleotides read TGTGCCAGCAGCTTAGGGCCTAACACTGAAGCTTTCTTT.

The chain has TRBV7-9 and TRBJ2-5; 10 bases agree with TRBD1. TRBJ2-7 explains the end of the DNA better; the J call may be wrong. The CDR3 spans 16 residues. CDR1 is SEHNR, CDR2 FQNEAQ, per germline (reference sequence). The CDR3 DNA reads as TGTGCCAGCAGGAACACGGGGACAGGGGAAAATTACGAGCAGTACTTC. Translated: CASRNTGTGENYEQYF.

This clone appeared a single time. V is TRBV27 and J is TRBJ1-1; D is possibly TRBD1 (5 bases). The CDR3 loop spans 15 amino acids. Germline V CDR1 and CDR2: MNHEY, SMNVEV (reference sequence). V dropped 3 bases and J dropped 0 bases, with 11 bases sitting between them. CDR3: CASSFSGFMNTEAFF. CDR3 coding DNA: TGTGCCAGCAGTTTTTCAGGGTTCATGAACACTGAAGCTTTCTTT.

V is TRBV2 and J is TRBJ1-3; D unclear. V lost 2 bases and J 2 bases, leaving 10 bases between the germline ends. Per germline, CDR1 SNHLY and CDR2 FYNNEI. The CDR3 totals 15 residues. The chain's CDR3 is CASSEWREPGNTIYF. CDR3 DNA sequence: TGTGCCAGCAGTGAATGGAGGGAGCCTGGAAACACCATATATTTT.

CDR3 bases: TGTGCCAGCAGCTTAGTGCAGGGAAACAATGAGCAGTTCTTC. Its translation: CASSLVQGNNEQFF. This sequence joins TRBV7-9 and TRBJ2-1; D is possibly TRBD1 (5 bases). Per the germline V gene, CDR1 is SEHNR and CDR2 is FQNEAQ (reference sequence). Trimming shortened V by 1 base and J by 5 bases, and 9 bases separated the two germline ends. The CDR3 contains 14 residues.

This chain connects TRBV4-3 to TRBJ1-3; D unresolved. Germline CDR1 LGHNA, CDR2 YSLEER. Trimming stripped 1 base from V and 2 bases from J, with 12 bases between. The CDR3 spans 16 residues. CDR3 region: CASSQGAFGAGNTIYF. CDR3 coding DNA: TGCGCCAGCAGCCAAGGGGCGTTTGGGGCTGGAAACACCATATATTTT.

The genes are TRBV10-3 and TRBJ1-2; a possible D gene is TRBD1 (6 bases). The CDR3 spans 14 residues. V was trimmed by 3 bases and J by 3 bases, leaving 11 bases between them. Per the germline V gene, CDR1 is ENHRY and CDR2 is SYGVKD. The CDR3 DNA sequence: TGTGCCATCAGTGAAGGGGGATCCGACTATGGCTACACCTTC. It is translated as CAISEGGSDYGYTF.

This chain uses TRBV13 with TRBJ2-1; tentatively, D is TRBD1 (5 bases). The germline V gene has CDR1 PRHDT and CDR2 FYEKMQ (reference sequence). The length of the CDR3 is 13 residues. Deletions cut 3 bases from V and 7 bases from J, with 10 bases between. The CDR3 region is CASSLDNPNEQFF. The DNA for the CDR3 is TGTGCCAGCAGCTTGGACAACCCGAATGAGCAGTTCTTC. Looking up the rest from reference TRBV13 and TRBJ2-1 gives the full variable domain: AAGVIQSPRHLIKEKRETATLKCYPIPRHDTVYWYQQGPGQDPQFLISFYEKMQSDKGSIPDRFSAQQFSDYHSELNMSSLELGDSALYFCASSLDNPNEQFFGPGTRLTVL.

The genes are TRBV29-1 and TRBJ1-2, with D unresolved. Germline values: CDR1 SQVTM, CDR2 ANQGSEA. The CDR3 covers 15 residues. The V end lost 2 bases, the J end lost 3 bases, and 16 bases lay between the germline ends. The CDR3 here is CSVEPQEVLHYGYTF. CDR3 DNA sequence: TGCAGCGTTGAACCCCAAGAGGTTTTACACTATGGCTACACCTTC. The whole variable domain, remainder taken from reference TRBV29-1 and TRBJ1-2, is SAVISQKPSRDICQRGTSLTIQCQVDSQVTMMFWYRQQPGQSLTLIATANQGSEATYESGFVIDKFPISRPNLTFSTLTVSNMSPEDSSIYLCSVEPQEVLHYGYTFGSGTRLTVV.

The CDR3 loop is CASSPGTALNGYTF. DNA for the CDR3: TGTGCCAGCAGCCCGGGGACGGCCCTCAATGGCTACACCTTC. The V call is TRBV5-6, the J call TRBJ1-2; D is possibly TRBD1 (5 bases). The CDR3 sequence is 14 residues long. With 4 bases removed from V and 6 bases from J, the gap between germline ends came to 16 bases. Germline CDR1 reads SGHDT; CDR2 reads YYEEEE. The full variable domain, with the rest looked up from reference TRBV5-6 and TRBJ1-2, is DAGVTQSPTHLIKTRGQQVTLRCSPKSGHDTVSWYQQALGQGPQFIFQYYEEEERQRGNFPDRFSGHQFPNYSSELNVNALLLGDSALYLCASSPGTALNGYTFGSGTRLTVV.

V and J are TRBV25-1 and TRBJ2-3; no firm D call. The CDR3 extends over 12 amino acids. Per germline, CDR1 MGHDK and CDR2 SYGVNS. V lost 4 bases to trimming and J lost 2 bases, with 4 bases between them. The CDR3 nucleotides read TGTGCCAGCAGTGGGTTCACAGATACGCAGTATTTT. This codes for CASSGFTDTQYF.

This chain links TRBV7-2 with TRBJ1-4; TRBD1 agrees at 7 bases. The V segment lost 1 base and the J segment 0 bases; nucleotides outside the gene matches: 5. CDR3 length: 17 residues. Germline loops: CDR1 SGHTA, CDR2 FQGNSA. CDR3 coding DNA: TGTGCCAGCAGCTTAGATACCAGGGGGACAACTAATGAAAAACTGTTTTTT. It translates to CASSLDTRGTTNEKLFF. Variable domain in full (rest from reference TRBV7-2 and TRBJ1-4): GAGVSQSPSNKVTEKGKDVELRCDPISGHTALYWYRQSLGQGLEFLIYFQGNSAPDKSGLPSDRFSAERTGGSVSTLTIQRTQQEDSAVYLCASSLDTRGTTNEKLFFGSGTQLSVL.

CDR3 amino acids: CASSADGVNTEAFF. The CDR3, as DNA: TGTGCCAGCAGCGCAGACGGAGTGAACACTGAAGCTTTCTTT. The rearrangement uses TRBV9 and TRBJ1-1; D is undetermined. Trimming cost V 3 bases and J 0 bases, with 9 bases left between them. The CDR3 extends over 14 amino acids. The germline CDR1 and CDR2 sequences are SGDLS and YYNGEE.